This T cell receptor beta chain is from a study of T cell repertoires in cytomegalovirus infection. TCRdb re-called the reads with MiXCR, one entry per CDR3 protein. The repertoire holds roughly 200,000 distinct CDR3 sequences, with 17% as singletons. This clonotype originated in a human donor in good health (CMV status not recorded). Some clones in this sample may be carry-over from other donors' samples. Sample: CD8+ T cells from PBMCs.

In DNA, the CDR3 is TGTGCCAGCAGCCCAAACCCCACACGGGTCCAGTACTTC. Its protein product is CASSPNPTRVQYF. This chain uses TRBV2 with TRBJ2-5; D gene unclear. The germline CDR1 and CDR2 sequences are SNHLY and FYNNEI. The V end was cut by 6 bases, the J end by 10 bases, with 18 bases between. The CDR3 is made up of 13 amino acids.